This T cell receptor beta chain was observed in a study of shared clonotypes between healthy human individuals. This CDR3 has 13 amino acids. Germline values: CDR1 LNHDA, CDR2 SQIVND (reference sequence). V was cut by 8 bases and J by 2 bases, with 12 bases left in between. Only one count was recorded for this clone. The table came from immunoSEQ multiplex PCR; TCRdb's copy has only in-frame clones and leaves some out. Of approximately 2.5 million clones listed, more than 80% are singletons. J is TRBJ2-5 and V is TRBV19; D remains unclear. This sequence originates from a man between 18 and 29 years old in good health. The sample comprised naive CD4+ T cells sorted from blood. This sample's subset: CD45RA+ positively selected. CDR3 residues: CASSVEAQETQYF. In DNA form, the CDR3 reads TGTGCCAGTTCAGTAGAAGCGCAAGAGACCCAGTACTTC.